This passage covers 28 T cell receptor beta chains from one sample sequenced in a study of T cell repertoires in cytomegalovirus infection. MiXCR, applied by TCRdb to the reads, yields one record per CDR3 protein. The sample contains around 180,000 distinct CDR3 sequences, approximately 19% of which appear only once. Sequencing input: PBMCs. The receptors come from a human donor in good health (CMV status not recorded). Some clones in this sample may be carry-over from other donors' samples.

Only a few counts were recorded for this clonotype. The rearrangement uses TRBV20-1 and TRBJ2-7, with TRBD2 identical over 10 bases. The CDR3 consists of 13 residues. Trimming took 5 bases from V and 2 from J; bases not matched to a gene: 3. CDR1 is DFQATT, CDR2 SNEGSKA, per germline (reference sequence). DNA of the CDR3: TGCAGTGCTCTAGCGGGGGAGACCTACGAGCAGTACTTC. This codes for CSALAGETYEQYF.

The V gene is TRBV20-1, the J gene TRBJ2-5, with D unresolved. The CDR3 is 13 amino acids. The germline gives CDR1 DFQATT, CDR2 SNEGSKA (reference sequence). V gave up 1 base and J gave up 3 bases, with 9 bases separating them. CDR3 in amino acids: CSARGRLKETQYF. CDR3 DNA sequence: TGCAGTGCTAGAGGACGGTTAAAAGAGACCCAGTACTTC.

This clonotype was detected ten times or more. This chain connects TRBV7-2 to TRBJ2-3; D is possibly TRBD2 (5 bases). Germline-derived CDR1 and CDR2 are SGHTA and FQGNSA. The CDR3 consists of 15 residues. The ends were cut back, 4 bases at V and 0 bases at J, with 11 bases in the middle. DNA of the CDR3: TGTGCCAGCAGCTGGAGGCTGGCTAGCACAGATACGCAGTATTTT. This gives the protein CASSWRLASTDTQYF.

This sequence joins TRBV28 and TRBJ2-1; D is uncertain. Germline CDR1 MDHEN, CDR2 SYDVKM. V lost 5 bases to trimming and J lost 4 bases, with 15 bases between them. CDR3 length: 15 residues. The DNA of the CDR3 is TGTGCCAGCAGTCCGAGATATTTTCGGTACAATGAGCAGTTCTTC. Protein sequence: CASSPRYFRYNEQFF. The variable domain in full, with the rest retrieved from reference TRBV28 and TRBJ2-1, is DVKVTQSSRYLVKRTGEKVFLECVQDMDHENMFWYRQDPGLGLRLIYFSYDVKMKEKGDIPEGYSVSREKKERFSLILESASTNQTSMYLCASSPRYFRYNEQFFGPGTRLTVL.

The chain has TRBV29-1 and TRBJ2-2; 7 bases line up with TRBD2. Germline V gene sequence: CDR1 SQVTM, CDR2 ANQGSEA. V trimming: 7 bases; J trimming: 6 bases; junction bases outside the gene matches: 2. This CDR3 is built from 11 residues. The CDR3 here is CSAAGAGELFF. The CDR3 nucleotides are TGCAGCGCCGCGGGGGCCGGGGAGCTGTTTTTT.

This clonotype was seen repeatedly, ten times or more. The gene calls are TRBV7-8 and TRBJ1-1; TRBD1 is a possible D gene (6 bases). Germline assignment: CDR1 SGHVS and CDR2 FQNEAQ. V lost 5 bases and J lost 4, with 14 bases in between. The CDR3 runs 14 residues. The CDR3 protein is CASSPTGISTEAFF. The CDR3 DNA sequence: TGTGCCAGCAGCCCCACAGGGATTAGCACTGAAGCTTTCTTT. Full variable domain (outside the CDR3, taken from reference TRBV7-8 and TRBJ1-1): GAGVSQSPRYKVAKRGQDVALRCDPISGHVSLFWYQQALGQGPEFLTYFQNEAQLDKSGLPSDRFFAERPEGSVSTLKIQRTQQEDSAVYLCASSPTGISTEAFFGQGTRLTVV.

V is TRBV19 and J is TRBJ1-6, with no clear D. Germline V CDR1 and CDR2: LNHDA, SQIVND (reference sequence). The CDR3 is 16 amino acids. V lost 3 bases and J lost 10, with 19 bases in between. The CDR3 DNA is TGTGCCAGTAGTATTTCAGGAACCGCCCTTGGGTCACCCCTCCACTTT. Translated, it gives CASSISGTALGSPLHF.

This clonotype was counted between two and nine times. CDR3 sequence: CASSLRVNNSPLHF. In nucleotides, the CDR3 is TGTGCCAGCAGCTTACGGGTGAATAATTCACCCCTCCACTTT. The V gene is TRBV7-8, the J gene TRBJ1-6; D unclear. Germline loops: CDR1 SGHVS, CDR2 FQNEAQ. The V end was cut by 2 bases, the J end by 5 bases, with 7 bases between. This CDR3 has 14 amino acids.

The table lists this clonotype with a few counts. The genes are TRBV4-1 and TRBJ1-5, with D possibly matching TRBD1 (5 bases). V was cut by 1 base and J by 0 bases, with 19 bases left in between. This CDR3 region has 19 residues. Germline loops: CDR1 MGHRA, CDR2 YSYEKL. CDR3 bases: TGCGCCAGCAGCCAAGTCCCCAATGTAGGACAAAATAGCAATCAGCCCCAGCATTTT. It encodes CASSQVPNVGQNSNQPQHF.

The gene calls are TRBV12-3 or TRBV12-4 and TRBJ1-1, with D unresolved. The CDR3 totals 14 residues. V was clipped by 2 bases and J by 1 base, with 8 bases between them. The CDR3 is CASSLSRWNTEAFF. The DNA for the CDR3 is TGTGCCAGCAGTTTATCAAGGTGGAACACTGAAGCTTTCTTT.

A few counts support this clonotype. This chain's CDR3 is CASSADRAYGYTF. The CDR3 coding sequence is TGTGCCAGCAGTGCTGACAGGGCCTATGGCTACACCTTC. The J gene is TRBJ1-2, the V gene TRBV2; 7 bases map to TRBD1. Germline trimming cut 4 bases from V and 4 bases from J; bases unmatched to any gene: 3. The CDR3 loop spans 13 amino acids. Germline V gene data show CDR1 as SNHLY and CDR2 as FYNNEI.

V gene TRBV5-1 combines with J gene TRBJ2-5; D unresolved. The V end was cut by 0 bases, the J end by 4 bases, with 10 bases between. Germline lookup yields CDR1 SGHRS and CDR2 YFSETQ. There are 14 residues in the CDR3. The CDR3: CASSLVGRRETQYF. In DNA, the CDR3 is TGCGCCAGCAGCTTGGTGGGCCGGAGAGAGACCCAGTACTTC.

The chain combines TRBV7-9 with TRBJ2-5, with D possibly TRBD2 on 5 matching bases. V dropped 5 bases and J dropped 4 bases, with 5 bases sitting between them. From germline, CDR1 is SEHNR and CDR2 FQNEAQ (reference sequence). The CDR3 has 11 amino acids. In DNA form, the CDR3 reads TGTGCCAGCAGCCGGGGAGAGACCCAGTACTTC. Translating gives CASSRGETQYF.

This clonotype was detected many times. This chain links TRBV6-1 with TRBJ1-1; D gene uncertain. The CDR3 extends over 12 amino acids. Between the trimmed V and J ends, which lost 6 bases and 1 base, there was a span of 6 bases. Germline CDR1 reads MNHNS; CDR2 reads SASEGT. As DNA, the CDR3 is TGTGCCAGCAGGGGCCCGAACACTGAAGCTTTCTTT. Protein product: CASRGPNTEAFF.

The V and J genes are TRBV5-4 and TRBJ2-7; D is possibly TRBD1 or TRBD2 (5 bases each). The CDR3 loop spans 14 amino acids. Germline assignment: CDR1 SGHNT and CDR2 YYREEE (reference sequence). Trimming shortened V by 4 bases and J by 7 bases, and 18 bases separated the two germline ends. The CDR3 loop reads CASSDGTPWAEQYF. CDR3 DNA: TGTGCCAGCAGCGACGGGACCCCCTGGGCAGAGCAGTACTTC.

V is TRBV7-2 and J is TRBJ1-5, with D perhaps TRBD1 (6 bases). Between the trimmed V and J ends, which lost 5 bases and 4 bases, there was a span of 18 bases. The germline gives CDR1 SGHTA, CDR2 FQGNSA. The CDR3 has 16 amino acids. The CDR3 sequence: CASSPPGQPPNQPQHF. The CDR3 DNA follows: TGTGCCAGCAGCCCCCCCGGACAGCCCCCTAATCAGCCCCAGCATTTT.

V is TRBV20-1 and J is TRBJ2-7, with D possibly TRBD2 on 5 matching bases. V shed 1 base and J shed 7 bases, with 17 bases lying between them. The CDR3 length is 14 residues. Germline CDR1 reads DFQATT; CDR2 reads SNEGSKA (reference sequence). The CDR3 sequence: CSARVGRETGEQYF. In nucleotides, the CDR3 is TGCAGTGCTAGAGTCGGTAGGGAGACGGGAGAGCAGTACTTC.

The V call is TRBV23-1, the J call TRBJ1-1; no firm D call. TRBV23-1 is an ORF; its function is uncertain. Trimming took 3 bases from V and 1 from J, leaving 15 bases between them. The CDR3 is 16 residues long. The CDR3 DNA reads as TGCGCCAGCAGTCAGACGACTGGGAGCCGGAACACTGAAGCTTTCTTT. It codes for CASSQTTGSRNTEAFF.

This clonotype came up a few times. CDR3 in amino acids: CATNGGGRETQYF. The CDR3, as DNA: TGTGCCACCAACGGGGGGGGCAGAGAGACCCAGTACTTC. The chain has TRBV19 and TRBJ2-5; 8 nucleotides line up with TRBD2. The CDR3 is made up of 13 amino acids. Germline lookup yields CDR1 LNHDA and CDR2 SQIVND (reference sequence). The V and J ends lost 10 bases and 4 bases, in that order; junction bases with no gene match: 8. The variable domain in full, completed from reference TRBV19 and TRBJ2-5, reads DGGITQSPKYLFRKEGQNVTLSCEQNLNHDAMYWYRQDPGQGLRLIYYSQIVNDFQKGDIAEGYSVSREKKESFPLTVTSAQKNPTAFYLCATNGGGRETQYFGPGTRLLVL.

This clonotype has just a few counts. The rearrangement uses TRBV30 and TRBJ2-3, with D perhaps matching TRBD2 (7 bases). The CDR3 is 13 residues long. Germline CDR1 is GTSNPN and CDR2 is SVGIG (reference sequence). V lost 2 bases to trimming and J lost 5 bases, with 11 bases between them. The CDR3 loop is CAWSREGQDTQYF. CDR3 in DNA: TGTGCCTGGAGTAGGGAGGGACAAGATACGCAGTATTTT.

A few counts support this clonotype. This sequence joins TRBV28 and TRBJ2-7; D unresolved. CDR3 size: 13 residues. Germline CDR1 and CDR2: MDHEN and SYDVKM. Trimming took off 2 bases at V and 0 bases at J, with 5 bases between the two ends. The CDR3 DNA reads as TGTGCCAGCAGTTTACTTAGCTCCTACGAGCAGTACTTC. Encoded protein: CASSLLSSYEQYF.

The chain uses TRBV20-1 and TRBJ2-1; D is ambiguous. Germline values: CDR1 DFQATT, CDR2 SNEGSKA (reference sequence). Trimming took 3 bases from V and 8 from J, leaving 11 bases between them. This CDR3 is 12 amino acids long. In DNA form, the CDR3 reads TGCAGTGCTAGTAAACTACTCGATGAGCAGTTCTTC. Protein: CSASKLLDEQFF.

V and J are TRBV5-6 and TRBJ2-7; D perhaps matches TRBD1 (6 bases). CDR1 SGHDT and CDR2 YYEEEE come from the germline V gene. The V end was cut by 5 bases, the J end by 0 bases, with 21 bases between. This CDR3 has 17 amino acids. The CDR3 spells CASSRRGRGTSSYEQYF. The CDR3, as DNA: TGTGCCAGCAGTCGACGGGGTAGGGGGACCTCCTCCTACGAGCAGTACTTC.

A remark on this clonotype: A read error may produce the germline difference seen at one junction end. This chain connects TRBV9 to TRBJ2-7, with 9 bases aligning to TRBD1. Per germline, CDR1 SGDLS and CDR2 YYNGEE. This CDR3 has 15 residues. The CDR3 DNA reads TGTGCCAGCGGCGTAGGAGTACAGGGGGCCTGGGAGCAGTACTTC. Translated, it gives CASGVGVQGAWEQYF.

This clonotype turned up a few times. This rearrangement joins TRBV20-1 to TRBJ2-7; 7 nucleotides line up with TRBD2. The CDR3 runs to 15 residues. The germline CDR1 and CDR2 sequences are DFQATT and SNEGSKA (reference sequence). V lost 0 bases, J lost 0 bases, and 5 bases stayed unmatched. CDR3 residues: CSARDRAGSSYEQYF. DNA of the CDR3: TGCAGTGCTAGAGATCGAGCGGGGAGCTCCTACGAGCAGTACTTC.

The chain joins TRBV5-1 to TRBJ2-2; D is unresolved. This CDR3 spans 17 amino acids. Trimming took 3 bases from V and 0 from J, leaving 15 bases between them. Per germline, CDR1 SGHRS and CDR2 YFSETQ. Written as DNA, the CDR3 is TGCGCCAGCAGCTCGAGTATGACACCCGCGAACACCGGGGAGCTGTTTTTT. This codes for CASSSSMTPANTGELFF.

CDR3 in DNA: TGCAGTGCTAGAAGCCCCCCGCTAGCGGGCCAAGAGACCCAGTACTTC. This translates into CSARSPPLAGQETQYF. The V and J genes are TRBV20-1 and TRBJ2-5; 8 bases align to TRBD2. Germline V gene sequence: CDR1 DFQATT, CDR2 SNEGSKA (reference sequence). The CDR3 runs to 16 residues. The trim removed 2 bases at V and 1 base at J, leaving 9 bases unmatched.

Turning to this clonotype: This may be a read error: a much more frequent sequence differs by one nucleotide. This chain links TRBV15 with TRBJ1-5; no clear D. Trimming stripped 4 bases from V and 4 bases from J, with 14 bases between. Germline lookup yields CDR1 LNHNV and CDR2 YYDKDF (reference sequence). The CDR3 runs to 15 residues. The CDR3 protein is CATSIDPGFNQPQHF. CDR3 bases: TGTGCCACCAGCATAGATCCGGGCTTTAATCAGCCCCAGCATTTT.